These T cell receptor beta chains were read from a single sample in a study of T cell changes during pregnancy in multiple sclerosis. The table came from immunoSEQ multiplex PCR; TCRdb's copy has only in-frame clones and leaves some out. The data show tens of thousands of clones, 84% seen once. The input for sequencing was CD4+ T cells from peripheral blood mononuclear cells, taken before pregnancy. All receptors come from a female donor with multiple sclerosis, enrolled in a pregnancy study. Each CDR3 is given with its conserved first and last residue. Each record gives: clone size, J gene, D gene, V gene, CDR3 protein, CDR3 DNA. D genes are given only for firm matches. Clone sizes are given selectively: once, few, many, or a class where the clone is expanded.

size: -; J: TRBJ2-7; D: TRBD1; V: TRBV5-1; CDR3: CASSLRQGNEQYF; DNA: TGCGCCAGCAGCCTAAGACAGGGTAACGAGCAGTACTTC
size: once; J: TRBJ1-4; D: -; V: TRBV6-5; CDR3: CASSRKGLTNEKLFF; DNA: TGTGCCAGCAGTCGAAAGGGGCTTACTAATGAAAAACTGTTTTTT
size: -; J: TRBJ2-7; D: -; V: TRBV18; CDR3: CASSPDRDYEQYF; DNA: TGTGCCAGCTCACCAGACAGAGACTACGAGCAGTACTTC
size: -; J: TRBJ1-2; D: -; V: TRBV10-3; CDR3: CAIKSEAINYGYTF; DNA: TGTGCCATCAAAAGCGAGGCGATTAACTATGGCTACACCTTC
size: -; J: TRBJ1-4; D: -; V: TRBV30; CDR3: CAWSVLGGWEKLFF; DNA: TGTGCCTGGAGTGTACTGGGGGGTTGGGAAAAACTGTTTTTT
size: -; J: TRBJ1-5; D: -; V: TRBV7-6; CDR3: CASSLQGANQPQHF; DNA: TGTGCCAGCAGCTTACAGGGCGCCAATCAGCCCCAGCATTTT
size: -; J: TRBJ2-1; D: TRBD1; V: TRBV5-5; CDR3: CASSLDRGGYNEQFF; DNA: TGTGCCAGCAGCTTAGACAGGGGGGGTTACAATGAGCAGTTCTTC
size: -; J: TRBJ2-2; D: TRBD2; V: TRBV18; CDR3: CASSRASGGNTGELFF; DNA: TGTGCCAGCTCGCGAGCTAGCGGGGGAAACACCGGGGAGCTGTTTTTT
size: -; J: TRBJ1-2; D: -; V: TRBV6-1; CDR3: CASGNTDYGYTF; DNA: TGTGCCAGCGGTAATACGGACTATGGCTACACCTTC
size: -; J: TRBJ1-1; D: TRBD1; V: TRBV5-6; CDR3: CASSRDREVTEAFF; DNA: TGTGCCAGCAGCCGGGACAGGGAGGTGACTGAAGCTTTCTTT
size: -; J: TRBJ2-7; D: TRBD1; V: TRBV4-2; CDR3: CASSQETGEGYEQYF; DNA: TGTGCCAGCAGCCAAGAAACAGGGGAAGGCTACGAGCAGTACTTC
size: -; J: TRBJ1-1; D: -; V: TRBV11-2; CDR3: CASSSHQNTEAFF; DNA: TGTGCCAGCAGCTCCCATCAGAACACTGAAGCTTTCTTT
size: -; J: TRBJ2-3; D: TRBD2; V: TRBV19; CDR3: CASSRVGLAGVPDTQYF; DNA: TGTGCCAGTAGTCGCGTGGGACTAGCGGGAGTTCCAGATACGCAGTATTTT
size: once; J: TRBJ1-2; D: TRBD1; V: TRBV7-9; CDR3: CASSLAGGGGYTF; DNA: TGTGCCAGCAGCTTGGCAGGGGGAGGAGGCTACACCTTC
size: -; J: TRBJ2-3; D: -; V: TRBV5-1; CDR3: CASSSLPLTSTDTQYF; DNA: TGCGCCAGCAGCTCTCTCCCTCTGACTAGCACAGATACGCAGTATTTT
size: -; J: TRBJ1-1; D: TRBD1; V: TRBV7-2; CDR3: CASSLGTGMNTEAFF; DNA: TGTGCCAGCAGCCTAGGGACAGGGATGAACACTGAAGCTTTCTTT
size: -; J: TRBJ2-3; D: TRBD2; V: TRBV5-6; CDR3: CASTKGLAGLTDTQYF; DNA: TGTGCCAGCACAAAGGGGCTAGCGGGGCTCACAGATACGCAGTATTTT
size: few; J: TRBJ2-3; D: -; V: TRBV11-2; CDR3: CASSRELNTDTQYF; DNA: TGTGCCAGCAGCCGCGAGCTGAACACAGATACGCAGTATTTT
size: -; J: TRBJ2-1; D: TRBD2; V: TRBV7-9; CDR3: CASSQTSGSYNEQFF; DNA: TGTGCCAGCAGCCAGACTAGCGGGAGCTACAATGAGCAGTTCTTC
size: once; J: TRBJ2-7; D: -; V: TRBV11-1; CDR3: CASSSGGLVEQYF; DNA: TGTGCCAGCAGCTCAGGGGGGCTGGTCGAGCAGTACTTC
size: once; J: TRBJ2-2; D: -; V: TRBV4-1; CDR3: CASSQDQVRQAPGELFF; DNA: TGCGCCAGCAGCCAAGATCAGGTTCGACAGGCCCCCGGGGAGCTGTTTTTT
size: once; J: TRBJ1-3; D: -; V: TRBV5-4; CDR3: CASSFVLGDISGNTIYF; DNA: TGTGCCAGCAGCTTCGTTCTAGGGGACATCTCTGGAAACACCATATATTTT